This TCR beta chain originates from a study of blood T cells in healthy people across ages. A second roughly 6 to 11 cycle PCR used barcoded and J-beta primers. TCRdb used MiXCR to reprocess the 5' RACE reads, holding one entry per CDR3 protein. The table has 800,000 to 950,000 distinct CDR3 sequences, about 28% seen once. The V segment lost 8 bases and the J segment 2 bases; nucleotides outside the gene matches: 19. Germline V lookup: CDR1 SGHRS, CDR2 YFSETQ. This CDR3 spans 18 amino acids. Russia was home to the donors, healthy Caucasian individuals aged roughly 6 to 100. The same sample was also used in a study of T cells of mothers and their children. From that second work: Mother-child pairs who were related displayed a slightly higher overlap than unrelated pairs, a difference that was non-significant.

The specimen sequenced was blood. The chain couples TRBV5-1 to TRBJ1-2; TRBD1 agrees at 9 bases. This receptor was identified in a woman in her forties in good health. The CDR3 region has the DNA TGCGCCAGTCGACCGGGACAGGGTCCAACCTCAAGAAACTATGGCTACACCTTC. Protein product: CASRPGQGPTSRNYGYTF.